This T cell receptor (beta chain) came from a study of blood T cell repertoires in COVID-19. Overall study context: The United States, Italy and Spain supplied acute and convalescent COVID-19 samples. T cells, B-cell-depleted T cells, or PBMCs supplied cDNA or gDNA.

Germline V CDR1 and CDR2: GTSNPN, SVGIG (reference sequence). The CDR3 is 10 residues long. V lost 7 bases, J lost 9 bases, and 5 bases stayed unmatched. Study processing details: Estimates of nucleated cell counts were drawn from the amplification of reference gene primers. Some clones are missing from TCRdb's copy, which holds only in-frame ones; the method was immunoSEQ multiplex PCR. V, J and clone size are those of that table, while D and trimming were read from the DNA. The sample lists around 180,000 clones; under 80% were seen once. V is TRBV30 and J is TRBJ2-7; 8 bases agree with TRBD1. The receptor's source is a woman of 80 years or more with acute or convalescent COVID-19. Sequencing input: peripheral blood. The CDR3 DNA sequence: TGTGCCTTTGGACAGGGCGGGCAGTACTTC. It is translated as CAFGQGGQYF.